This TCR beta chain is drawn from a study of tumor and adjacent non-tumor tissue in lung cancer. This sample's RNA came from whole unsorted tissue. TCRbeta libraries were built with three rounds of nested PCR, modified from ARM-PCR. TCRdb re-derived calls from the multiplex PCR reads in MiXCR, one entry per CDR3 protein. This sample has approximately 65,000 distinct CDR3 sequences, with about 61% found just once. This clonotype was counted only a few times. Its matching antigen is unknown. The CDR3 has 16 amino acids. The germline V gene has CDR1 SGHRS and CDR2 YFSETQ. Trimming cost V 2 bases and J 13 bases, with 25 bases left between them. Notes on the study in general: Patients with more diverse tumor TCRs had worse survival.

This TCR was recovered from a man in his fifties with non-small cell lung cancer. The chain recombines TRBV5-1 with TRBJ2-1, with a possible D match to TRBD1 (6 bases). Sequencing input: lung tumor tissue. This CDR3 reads CASSFLSTGIDGDQFF. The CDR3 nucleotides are TGCGCCAGCAGCTTCCTTTCGACAGGAATAGATGGTGACCAGTTCTTC.